This TCR beta chain was retrieved from a study of TIL therapy for anti-PD-1-resistant metastatic lung cancer. In its sample, this clone was seen a few times. CDR3 size: 15 residues. V lost 5 bases, J lost 2 bases, and 13 bases lay in between. Germline CDR1 SGHTA, CDR2 FQGTGA. Regarding time point: pre-treatment sample, taken before nivolumab and TIL therapy. Sequencing used immunoSEQ v3. Libraries were sequenced to about 2 million read pairs (survey) or roughly 4.5-6 million (deep). The method was immunoSEQ multiplex PCR; TCRdb's version includes in-frame clones alone and lacks a portion of them. The repertoire has tens of thousands of clones, more than 60% of them found once; the top ten carry over 5.5%.

The sample consisted of blood, taken at baseline. The sequence was obtained from a person between 30 and 80 years old with non-small cell lung cancer. The genes are TRBV7-3 and TRBJ1-5, with D possibly being TRBD1 (6 bases). The CDR3 protein is CASSPTGSGNQPQHF. In DNA form, the CDR3 reads TGTGCCAGCAGCCCAACAGGGTCTGGCAATCAGCCCCAGCATTTT.